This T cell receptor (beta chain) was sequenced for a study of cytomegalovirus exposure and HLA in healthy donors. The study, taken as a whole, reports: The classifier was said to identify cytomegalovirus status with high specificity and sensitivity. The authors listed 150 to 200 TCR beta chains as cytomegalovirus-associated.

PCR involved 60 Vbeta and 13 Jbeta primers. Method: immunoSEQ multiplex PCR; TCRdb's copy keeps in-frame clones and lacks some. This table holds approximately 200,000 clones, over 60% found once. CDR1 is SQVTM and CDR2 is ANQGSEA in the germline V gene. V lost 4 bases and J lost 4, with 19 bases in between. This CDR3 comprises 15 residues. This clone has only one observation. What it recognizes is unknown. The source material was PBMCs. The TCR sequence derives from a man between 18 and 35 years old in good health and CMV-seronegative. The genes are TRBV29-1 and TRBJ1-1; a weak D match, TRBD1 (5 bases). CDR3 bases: TGCAGCGTTGTCAGGGCGGGAGTTGTCGGCACTGAAGCTTTCTTT. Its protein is CSVVRAGVVGTEAFF.